Listed below are T cell receptor beta chains from one sample, sequenced in a study of blood T cells in healthy people across ages. TCRdb recomputed calls from the 5' RACE reads with MiXCR, one row per CDR3 protein. This sample carries more than 800,000 distinct CDR3 sequences, 25% to 30% of them seen once, and the ten largest clones take roughly a sixth. Source material: blood. Receptors originate from a woman of 80 years or more in good health. The CDR3 runs from the conserved cysteine through the conserved F or W. The order of the fields is J gene, D gene, clone size, V gene, CDR3 DNA, CDR3 protein. A D gene is named only where the DNA matches it firmly. Some rows have no size entry. The others give once, few or many, or a class for an expanded clone.

J gene: TRBJ1-1; D gene: NA; clone size: few; V gene: TRBV5-4; CDR3 DNA: TGTGCCAGCAGCTTGGCGGCAGGACGAACGGCTTTCTTT; CDR3 protein: CASSLAAGRTAFF
J gene: TRBJ2-2; D gene: NA; clone size: NA; V gene: TRBV5-1; CDR3 DNA: TGCGCCAGCAGGGGGTCCGGGGAGCTGTTTTTT; CDR3 protein: CASRGSGELFF
J gene: TRBJ2-3; D gene: TRBD2; clone size: once; V gene: TRBV6-1; CDR3 DNA: TGTGCCAGCAGTGATGGGGGGGGATGGAATACGCAGTATTTT; CDR3 protein: CASSDGGGWNTQYF
J gene: TRBJ1-1; D gene: TRBD1; clone size: NA; V gene: TRBV20-1; CDR3 DNA: TGCAGTGCTAGATTGGGGAGGACAGGGGACACTGAAGCTTTCTTT; CDR3 protein: CSARLGRTGDTEAFF
J gene: TRBJ1-6; D gene: NA; clone size: many; V gene: TRBV7-2; CDR3 DNA: TGTGCCAGCAGCTCCCTCCAGGAATCACCCCTCCACTTT; CDR3 protein: CASSSLQESPLHF
J gene: TRBJ2-7; D gene: NA; clone size: NA; V gene: TRBV24-1; CDR3 DNA: TGTGCCACCACCGAGGGGGGTTCCGGTGAGCAGTACTTC; CDR3 protein: CATTEGGSGEQYF
J gene: TRBJ2-5; D gene: TRBD2; clone size: NA; V gene: TRBV20-1; CDR3 DNA: TGCAGTGCTACGGGACTAGCGGGCCAAGAGACCCAGTACTTC; CDR3 protein: CSATGLAGQETQYF
J gene: TRBJ1-5; D gene: NA; clone size: NA; V gene: TRBV4-1; CDR3 DNA: TGCGCCAGCAGCCAAGTGTCGGGGGGCGAGCAGCCCCAGCATTTT; CDR3 protein: CASSQVSGGEQPQHF
J gene: TRBJ1-2; D gene: TRBD1; clone size: few; V gene: TRBV2; CDR3 DNA: TGTGCCAGCAGAGGAACCGGGACAGGGGGTGGGGGCTACACCTTC; CDR3 protein: CASRGTGTGGGGYTF
J gene: TRBJ2-1; D gene: TRBD2; clone size: NA; V gene: TRBV20-1; CDR3 DNA: TGCAGTGCTAGAGCGGGACTAGATTACAATGAGCAGTTCTTC; CDR3 protein: CSARAGLDYNEQFF
J gene: TRBJ2-4; D gene: NA; clone size: many; V gene: TRBV7-2; CDR3 DNA: TGTGCCAGCAGCTCCCGGAGAGGGGGGCAAAACATTCAGTACTTC; CDR3 protein: CASSSRRGGQNIQYF
J gene: TRBJ1-1; D gene: TRBD1; clone size: NA; V gene: TRBV6-2/TRBV6-3; CDR3 DNA: TGTGCCAGCAGAGATCCAGGGGGAAACACTGAAGCTTTCTTT; CDR3 protein: CASRDPGGNTEAFF
J gene: TRBJ2-1; D gene: NA; clone size: many; V gene: TRBV5-1; CDR3 DNA: TGCGCCAGCAGCTTCCTAGCGGGACAGGGGAATGAGCAGTTCTTC; CDR3 protein: CASSFLAGQGNEQFF
J gene: TRBJ1-1; D gene: NA; clone size: many; V gene: TRBV12-3/TRBV12-4; CDR3 DNA: TGTGCCAGCAACCGACACTCCAACACTGAAGCTTTCTTT; CDR3 protein: CASNRHSNTEAFF
J gene: TRBJ2-2; D gene: NA; clone size: few; V gene: TRBV7-9; CDR3 DNA: TGTGCCAGCAGACCTAGCCTCCGCACCGGGGAGCTGTTTTTT; CDR3 protein: CASRPSLRTGELFF
J gene: TRBJ1-5; D gene: TRBD1; clone size: NA; V gene: TRBV4-2; CDR3 DNA: TGTGCCAGCAGCCAAGAGACAGGGTTTGCGACGGCAGGCAATCAGCCCCAGCATTTT; CDR3 protein: CASSQETGFATAGNQPQHF
J gene: TRBJ1-1; D gene: TRBD1; clone size: NA; V gene: TRBV6-5; CDR3 DNA: TGTGCCAGCAAAGGTATTCGACAGGGCGCGGCTTTCTTT; CDR3 protein: CASKGIRQGAAFF
J gene: TRBJ2-7; D gene: NA; clone size: many; V gene: TRBV10-3; CDR3 DNA: TGTGCCATCAGTGAGTCGACCGTCTACGAGCAGTACTTC; CDR3 protein: CAISESTVYEQYF
J gene: TRBJ2-5; D gene: NA; clone size: once; V gene: TRBV7-9; CDR3 DNA: TGTGCCAGCAGCTTAGTGACTTTCGGGACCCAGTACTTC; CDR3 protein: CASSLVTFGTQYF
J gene: TRBJ2-5; D gene: NA; clone size: many; V gene: TRBV9; CDR3 DNA: TGTGCCAGCACCACCGGGTCCGGGCTTGGGGGGACCCAGTACTTC; CDR3 protein: CASTTGSGLGGTQYF
J gene: TRBJ2-5; D gene: TRBD2; clone size: many; V gene: TRBV4-3; CDR3 DNA: TGCGCCAGCAGCTATGCGGGGGGGCGAAGTCAAGAGACCCAGTACTTC; CDR3 protein: CASSYAGGRSQETQYF
J gene: TRBJ2-7; D gene: NA; clone size: NA; V gene: TRBV20-1; CDR3 DNA: TGCAGTGCTACCCCCGACAGGAATGAGCAGTACTTC; CDR3 protein: CSATPDRNEQYF